These 8 T cell receptor beta chains came from one sample sequenced in a study of blood T cell repertoires in COVID-19. The data were produced by immunoSEQ multiplex PCR, yet TCRdb's version contains in-frame clones alone and is incomplete. The profile shows around 160,000 clones, about 90% of them singletons. The sample comprised PBMCs or T cells enriched from blood (not recorded which). Source of these receptors: a woman in her 40s who had been exposed to COVID-19.

This chain joins TRBV6-5 and TRBJ1-2, with no clear D. This CDR3 comprises 14 residues. V lost 2 bases and J 2 bases, leaving 9 bases between the germline ends. CDR1 is MNHEY, CDR2 SVGAGI, per germline. The CDR3 DNA reads TGTGCCAGCAGTTACATGGGAGCCAACTATGGCTACACCTTC. Its translation is CASSYMGANYGYTF.

The V gene is TRBV3-1 (or the pseudogene TRBV3-2), the J gene TRBJ2-1; weak D call: TRBD2 (7 bases). The CDR3 is made up of 16 amino acids. Trimming pared 1 base from V and 10 bases from J, leaving 20 bases between. The germline V gene encodes CDR1 LGHDT and CDR2 YNNKEL (reference sequence). The CDR3 nucleotides read TGTGCCAGCAGCCAAGGTGTGGGGGCGCAGGGAGGGGAGCAGTTCTTC. This sequence encodes CASSQGVGAQGGEQFF.

V gene TRBV11-3 combines with J gene TRBJ2-3, with D uncertain. This CDR3 has 16 residues. Germline CDR1 SGHNT, CDR2 YENEEA. Trimming removed 4 bases at V and 0 bases at J, with 14 bases between. The CDR3 here is CASSSSLGSSTDTQYF. DNA for the CDR3: TGTGCCAGCAGCTCCTCACTCGGGTCAAGCACAGATACGCAGTATTTT.

The chain employs TRBV18 and TRBJ1-6, with a weak D call TRBD1 (5 bases). Germline CDR1 is KGHSH and CDR2 is LQKENI. This CDR3 spans 13 amino acids. V lost 3 bases to trimming and J lost 7 bases, with 7 bases between them. CDR3 DNA: TGTGCCAGCTCACCCGGGGGAAATTCACCCCTCCACTTT. Translated, it gives CASSPGGNSPLHF.

This chain links TRBV7-2 with TRBJ2-7, with 9 bases that match TRBD1. The CDR3 is 14 residues long. Trimming took 4 bases from V and 2 from J; bases not matched to a gene: 3. Germline CDR1 and CDR2: SGHTA and FQGNSA. The DNA of the CDR3 is TGTGCCAGCAGCTCGCGACAGGGGGCCTACGAGCAGTACTTC. Translation: CASSSRQGAYEQYF.

This clone was seen a few times. The rearrangement uses TRBV19 and TRBJ1-1, with unresolved D. V was trimmed by 3 bases and J by 0 bases, leaving 11 bases between them. From germline, CDR1 is LNHDA and CDR2 SQIVND (reference sequence). This CDR3 comprises 15 residues. This chain's CDR3 is CASSIGAPMNTEAFF. In DNA form, the CDR3 reads TGTGCCAGTAGTATTGGAGCCCCCATGAACACTGAAGCTTTCTTT.

The chain combines TRBV7-8 with TRBJ2-7; no clear D. Trimming removed 0 bases at V and 7 bases at J, with 16 bases between. This CDR3 is 15 amino acids long. The germline V gene encodes CDR1 SGHVS and CDR2 FQNEAQ. The CDR3 loop reads CASSLARTRSWEQYF. The CDR3 nucleotides read TGTGCCAGCAGCTTAGCGCGTACGAGATCGTGGGAGCAGTACTTC.

The chain combines TRBV7-9 with TRBJ2-2; a possible D gene is TRBD2 (5 bases). Germline V gene sequence: CDR1 SEHNR, CDR2 FQNEAQ (reference sequence). Trimming left V 5 bases short and J 7 bases short, with 17 bases between. The CDR3 length is 15 residues. The CDR3 nucleotides are TGTGCCAGCAGCCTACCCCCCGACGAGGGCGGGGAGCTGTTTTTT. Residues: CASSLPPDEGGELFF.